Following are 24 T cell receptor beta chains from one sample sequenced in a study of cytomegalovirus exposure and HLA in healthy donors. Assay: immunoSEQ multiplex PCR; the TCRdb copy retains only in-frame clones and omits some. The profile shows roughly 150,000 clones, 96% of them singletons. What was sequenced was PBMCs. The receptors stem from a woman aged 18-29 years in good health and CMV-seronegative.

In DNA form, the CDR3 reads TGTGCCAGCATATTAAGGGCAGGGGATTCACCCCTCCACTTT. Protein sequence: CASILRAGDSPLHF. J is TRBJ1-6 and V is TRBV6-6; perhaps TRBD1 as D (6 bases). With 7 bases removed from V and 8 bases from J, the gap between germline ends came to 15 bases. Germline CDR1 and CDR2: MNHNY and SVGAGI (reference sequence). The CDR3 extends over 14 amino acids.

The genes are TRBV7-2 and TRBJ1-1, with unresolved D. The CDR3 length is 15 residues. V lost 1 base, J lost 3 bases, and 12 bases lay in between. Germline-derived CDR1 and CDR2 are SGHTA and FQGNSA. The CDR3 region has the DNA TGTGCCAGCAGCTTAGTTAGTTTTATAGACACTGAAGCTTTCTTT. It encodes CASSLVSFIDTEAFF.

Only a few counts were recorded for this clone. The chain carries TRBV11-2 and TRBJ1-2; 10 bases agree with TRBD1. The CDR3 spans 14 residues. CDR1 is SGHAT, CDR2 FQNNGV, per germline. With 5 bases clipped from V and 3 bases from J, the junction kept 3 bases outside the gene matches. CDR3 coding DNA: TGTGCCAGCAGCCCCGGGACAGGGGACTATGGCTACACCTTC. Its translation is CASSPGTGDYGYTF.

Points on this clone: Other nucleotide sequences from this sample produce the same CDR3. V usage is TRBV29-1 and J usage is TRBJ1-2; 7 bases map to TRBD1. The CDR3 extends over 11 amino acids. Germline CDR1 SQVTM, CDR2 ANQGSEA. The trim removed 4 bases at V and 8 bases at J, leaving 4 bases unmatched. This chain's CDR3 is CSVAQGDGYTF. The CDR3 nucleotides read TGCAGCGTTGCCCAGGGGGACGGCTACACCTTC.

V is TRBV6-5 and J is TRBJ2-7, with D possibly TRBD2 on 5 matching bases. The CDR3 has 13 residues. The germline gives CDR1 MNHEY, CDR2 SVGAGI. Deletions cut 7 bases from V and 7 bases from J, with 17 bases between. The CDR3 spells CASTPPVGGEQYF. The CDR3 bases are TGTGCCAGCACCCCCCCGGTCGGCGGGGAGCAGTACTTC.

The CDR3 DNA reads TGTGCCAGCTCCAGCGCAGATACGCAGTATTTT. Translation gives CASSSADTQYF. The rearrangement joins TRBV18 to TRBJ2-3; D unclear. Trimming took off 6 bases at V and 4 bases at J, with 5 bases between the two ends. CDR1 and CDR2 (germline): KGHSH, LQKENI. The CDR3 loop spans 11 amino acids.

This CDR3 is CASSSDRLLYYEQYF. The CDR3, as DNA: TGTGCCAGCAGTTCAGACAGGCTCCTCTACTACGAGCAGTACTTC. The gene calls are TRBV27 and TRBJ2-7, with D tentatively TRBD1 (6 bases). This CDR3 spans 15 amino acids. Trimming took 4 bases from V and 3 from J, leaving 16 bases between them. The germline V gene has CDR1 MNHEY and CDR2 SMNVEV (reference sequence).

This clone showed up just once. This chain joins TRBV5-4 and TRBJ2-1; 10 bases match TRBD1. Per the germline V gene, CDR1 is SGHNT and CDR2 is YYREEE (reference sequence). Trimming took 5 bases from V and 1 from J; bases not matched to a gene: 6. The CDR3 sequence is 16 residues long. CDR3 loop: CASRPRDRGSYNEQFF. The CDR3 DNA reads TGTGCCAGCAGACCGAGGGACAGGGGATCCTACAATGAGCAGTTCTTC.

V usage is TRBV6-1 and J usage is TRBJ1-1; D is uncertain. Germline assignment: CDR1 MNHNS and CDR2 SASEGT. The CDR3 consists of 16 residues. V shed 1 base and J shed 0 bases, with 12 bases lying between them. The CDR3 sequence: CASSEDRLLMNTEAFF. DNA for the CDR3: TGTGCCAGCAGTGAAGACCGGTTACTCATGAACACTGAAGCTTTCTTT.

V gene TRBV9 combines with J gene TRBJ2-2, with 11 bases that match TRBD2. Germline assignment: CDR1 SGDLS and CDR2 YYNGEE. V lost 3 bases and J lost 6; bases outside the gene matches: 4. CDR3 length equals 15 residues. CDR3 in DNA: TGTGCCAGCAGCGCGGGGACTAGCGGATCCGGGGAGCTGTTTTTT. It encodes CASSAGTSGSGELFF. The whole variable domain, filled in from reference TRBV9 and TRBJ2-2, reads DSGVTQTPKHLITATGQRVTLRCSPRSGDLSVYWYQQSLDQGLQFLIQYYNGEERAKGNILERFSAQQFPDLHSELNLSSLELGDSALYFCASSAGTSGSGELFFGEGSRLTVL.

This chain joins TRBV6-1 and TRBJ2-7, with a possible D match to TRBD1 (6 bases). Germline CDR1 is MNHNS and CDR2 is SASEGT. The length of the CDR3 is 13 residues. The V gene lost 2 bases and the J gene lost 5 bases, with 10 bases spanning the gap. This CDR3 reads CASSERQGNEQYF. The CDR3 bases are TGTGCCAGCAGTGAAAGGCAGGGGAACGAGCAGTACTTC.

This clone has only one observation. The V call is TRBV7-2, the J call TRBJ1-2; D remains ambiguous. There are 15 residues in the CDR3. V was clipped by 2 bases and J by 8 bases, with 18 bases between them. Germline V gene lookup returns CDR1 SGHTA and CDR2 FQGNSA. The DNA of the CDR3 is TGTGCCAGCAGCTTAACATCTAAAAGAGGGTCCGGCTACACCTTC. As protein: CASSLTSKRGSGYTF.

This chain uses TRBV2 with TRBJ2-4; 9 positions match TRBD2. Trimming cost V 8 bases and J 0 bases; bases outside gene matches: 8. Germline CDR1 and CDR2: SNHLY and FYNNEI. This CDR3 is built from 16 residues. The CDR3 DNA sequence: TGTGCCAGCCGGGCTAGCGGGGAACTAGCCAAAAACATTCAGTACTTC. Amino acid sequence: CASRASGELAKNIQYF.

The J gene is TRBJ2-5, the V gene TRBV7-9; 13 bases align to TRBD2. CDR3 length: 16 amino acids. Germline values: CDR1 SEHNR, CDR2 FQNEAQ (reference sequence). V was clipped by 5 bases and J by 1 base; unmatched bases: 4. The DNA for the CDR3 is TGTGCCAGCAGCCCTGGACTAGCGGGGGCCCAAGAGACCCAGTACTTC. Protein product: CASSPGLAGAQETQYF.

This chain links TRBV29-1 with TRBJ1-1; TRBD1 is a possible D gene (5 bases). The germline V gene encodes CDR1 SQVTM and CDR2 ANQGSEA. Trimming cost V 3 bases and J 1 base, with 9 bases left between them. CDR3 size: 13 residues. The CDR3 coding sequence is TGCAGCGTTGATTGGGGCAAGAACACTGAAGCTTTCTTT. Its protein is CSVDWGKNTEAFF.

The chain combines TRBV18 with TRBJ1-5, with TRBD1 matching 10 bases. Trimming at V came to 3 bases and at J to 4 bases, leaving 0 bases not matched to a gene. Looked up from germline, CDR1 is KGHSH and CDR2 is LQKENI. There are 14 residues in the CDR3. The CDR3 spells CASSPGQGNQPQHF. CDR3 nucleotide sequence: TGTGCCAGCTCACCGGGACAGGGGAATCAGCCCCAGCATTTT.

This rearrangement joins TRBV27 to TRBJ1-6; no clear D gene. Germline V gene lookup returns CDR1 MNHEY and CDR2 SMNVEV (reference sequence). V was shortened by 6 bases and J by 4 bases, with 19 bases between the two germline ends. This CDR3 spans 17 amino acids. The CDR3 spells CASRLVSARLYNSPLHF. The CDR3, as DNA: TGTGCCAGCAGGTTGGTGTCAGCCCGACTTTATAATTCACCCCTCCACTTT.

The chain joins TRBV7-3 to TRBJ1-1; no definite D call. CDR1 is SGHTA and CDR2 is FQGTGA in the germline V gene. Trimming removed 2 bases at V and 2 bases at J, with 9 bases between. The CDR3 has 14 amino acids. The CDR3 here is CASSLGPGNTEAFF. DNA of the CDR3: TGTGCCAGCAGCTTAGGACCGGGAAACACTGAAGCTTTCTTT.

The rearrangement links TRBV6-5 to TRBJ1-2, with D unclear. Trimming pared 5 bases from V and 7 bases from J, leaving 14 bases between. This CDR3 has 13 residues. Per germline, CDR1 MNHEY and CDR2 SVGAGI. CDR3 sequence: CASSEARVSGYTF. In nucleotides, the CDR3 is TGTGCCAGCAGTGAAGCGCGTGTAAGTGGCTACACCTTC.

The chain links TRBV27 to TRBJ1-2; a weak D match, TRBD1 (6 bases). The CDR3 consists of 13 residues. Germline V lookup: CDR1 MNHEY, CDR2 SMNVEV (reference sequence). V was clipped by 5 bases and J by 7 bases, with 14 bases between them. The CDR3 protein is CASSTTGSSGYTF. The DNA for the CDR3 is TGTGCCAGCAGTACAACAGGGAGCAGTGGCTACACCTTC.

The CDR3 nucleotides are TGTGCCAGCAGTTTAGGCCAGAACACCGGGGAGCTGTTTTTT. The encoded protein is CASSLGQNTGELFF. This chain links TRBV27 with TRBJ2-2; D is unclear. This CDR3 is 14 amino acids long. Germline V gene lookup returns CDR1 MNHEY and CDR2 SMNVEV (reference sequence). V shed 2 bases and J shed 1 base, with 5 bases lying between them.

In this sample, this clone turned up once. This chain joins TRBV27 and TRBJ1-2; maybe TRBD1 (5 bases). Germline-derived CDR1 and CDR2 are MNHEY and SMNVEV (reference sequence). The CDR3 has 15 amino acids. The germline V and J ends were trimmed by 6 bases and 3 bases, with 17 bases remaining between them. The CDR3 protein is CASRPTGAPDYGYTF. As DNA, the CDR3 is TGTGCCAGCAGGCCCACAGGTGCCCCCGACTATGGCTACACCTTC.

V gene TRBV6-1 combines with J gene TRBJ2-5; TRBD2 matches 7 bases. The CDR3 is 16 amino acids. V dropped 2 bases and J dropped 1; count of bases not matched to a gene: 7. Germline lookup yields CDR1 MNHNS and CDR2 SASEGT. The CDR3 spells CASSELGGGSQETQYF. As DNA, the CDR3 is TGTGCCAGCAGTGAATTGGGGGGGGGAAGCCAAGAGACCCAGTACTTC.

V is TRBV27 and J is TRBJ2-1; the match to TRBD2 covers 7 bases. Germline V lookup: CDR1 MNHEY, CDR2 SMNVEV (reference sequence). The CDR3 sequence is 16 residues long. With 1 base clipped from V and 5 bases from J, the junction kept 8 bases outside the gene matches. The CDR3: CASSLWWRGTNNEQFF. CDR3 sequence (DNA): TGTGCCAGCAGTTTATGGTGGCGGGGGACTAACAATGAGCAGTTCTTC.